This T cell receptor beta chain was found in a study of cytomegalovirus exposure and HLA in healthy donors. The PCR employed 60 Vbeta primers together with 13 Jbeta primers. Sequencing used immunoSEQ multiplex PCR; TCRdb keeps in-frame clones, though not all of them. The sample comprises some 150,000 clones, 76% of which are singletons, and approximately 2% rests with the top ten. The CDR3 has 18 amino acids. V lost 1 base to trimming and J lost 5 bases; unmatched junction nucleotides: 11. The germline gives CDR1 LGHNA, CDR2 YNFKEQ. Sequencing was carried out using PBMCs. V usage is TRBV4-2 and J usage is TRBJ2-5, with 12 nucleotides matching TRBD2. This TCR was recovered from a female donor in good health and CMV-seropositive. CDR3 nucleotides: TGTGCCAGCAGCCAAGGACTCCCACTAGCGGGAGGTGATGAGACCCAGTACTTC. The encoded protein is CASSQGLPLAGGDETQYF.